This T cell receptor (beta chain) came from a study of T cell repertoires in cytomegalovirus infection. Germline lookup yields CDR1 SGHRS and CDR2 YFSETQ. This CDR3 contains 14 residues. V was clipped by 4 bases and J by 4 bases, with 15 bases between them. TCRdb reprocessed the reads via MiXCR and lists one record per CDR3 protein. The repertoire holds about 530,000 distinct CDR3 sequences, with about 30% as singletons. This clonotype was counted a few times. The TCR was taken from a human donor in good health (CMV status not recorded). Some clones in this sample may be carry-over from other donors' samples. The chain combines TRBV5-1 with TRBJ2-7; D is uncertain. Sequencing was done on a sample of PBMCs. CDR3 loop: CASSHHSPLYEQYV. The CDR3 bases are TGCGCCAGCAGCCACCACTCTCCGCTTTACGAGCAGTACGTC.